A single sample gave rise to the 23 T cell receptor beta chains below, sequenced in a study of OX40 agonist ivuxolimab in advanced cancers. Here immunoSEQ multiplex PCR was the method, and the copy in TCRdb shows in-frame clones only, minus some. The sample carries 50,000 to 75,000 clones, about 89% recorded once. The material was CD4+ or CD8+ T cells sorted from blood, obtained in a trial of the OX40 agonist ivuxolimab. The receptors originated from an adult with an advanced solid tumor such as melanoma, head and neck, liver or kidney cancer.

The chain has TRBV14 and TRBJ2-3; D tentatively reads TRBD1 or TRBD2 (5 bases each). Between the trimmed V and J ends, which lost 4 bases and 6 bases, there was a span of 14 bases. Germline assignment: CDR1 SGHDN and CDR2 FVKESK. This CDR3 region has 14 residues. Here the CDR3 DNA reads TGTGCCAGCAGCCTCGGACCGGGACGGGATACGCAGTATTTT. This translates into CASSLGPGRDTQYF.

V is TRBV2 and J is TRBJ1-2, with TRBD1 matching 7 bases. The trim removed 4 bases at V and 4 bases at J, leaving 9 bases unmatched. The CDR3 runs to 15 residues. Germline lookup yields CDR1 SNHLY and CDR2 FYNNEI. The CDR3 DNA follows: TGTGCCAGCAGTGTCTTCTCGGGACAGAGCTATGGCTACACCTTC. Translating it yields CASSVFSGQSYGYTF.

CDR3 DNA: TGTGCCAGCAGGCTACAGGGGGCGCATCAGCCCCAGCATTTT. Translating gives CASRLQGAHQPQHF. The chain employs TRBV28 and TRBJ1-5, with 9 bases identical to TRBD1. Trimming removed 6 bases from V and 5 bases from J; junction bases left unmatched: 5. The germline CDR1 and CDR2 sequences are MDHEN and SYDVKM. The CDR3 spans 14 residues.

The chain combines TRBV27 with TRBJ2-5; 13 nucleotides match TRBD2. This CDR3 has 19 amino acids. V was pared by 5 bases and J by 5 bases, with 17 bases of the junction left unmatched. The V gene's germline CDR1 is MNHEY and CDR2 SMNVEV (reference sequence). Written as DNA, the CDR3 is TGTGCCAGCAGTCGAACAGGACTAGCGGGAGCTGAGGGGACGGAGACCCAGTACTTC. Residues: CASSRTGLAGAEGTETQYF.

This chain joins TRBV19 and TRBJ1-1, with 7 bases that match TRBD1. The CDR3 is made up of 12 amino acids. The germline CDR1 and CDR2 sequences are LNHDA and SQIVND (reference sequence). V lost 5 bases and J lost 5; bases outside the gene matches: 2. The CDR3 nucleotides are TGTGCCAGTAGTGGCAGGGGGACTGAAGCTTTCTTT. It encodes CASSGRGTEAFF.

The V gene is TRBV29-1, the J gene TRBJ2-7, with D possibly matching TRBD2 (5 bases). Germline V lookup: CDR1 SQVTM, CDR2 ANQGSEA. The CDR3 is 12 amino acids. V shed 6 bases and J shed 3 bases, with 12 bases lying between them. CDR3 nucleotides: TGCAGCGTCGCTAACGCGGGCTACGAGCAGTACTTC. Residues: CSVANAGYEQYF.

The chain links TRBV11-2 to TRBJ1-5, with TRBD1 as a possible D gene (5 bases). V shed 1 base and J shed 4 bases, with 11 bases lying between them. Looked up from germline, CDR1 is SGHAT and CDR2 is FQNNGV. This CDR3 comprises 15 residues. The CDR3 reads CASSLGTTENQPQHF. The CDR3 DNA follows: TGTGCCAGCAGCTTAGGTACGACAGAAAATCAGCCCCAGCATTTT.

The chain employs TRBV5-6 and TRBJ1-2; D is undetermined. The ends were cut back, 3 bases at V and 7 bases at J, with 7 bases in the middle. This CDR3 has 11 amino acids. Per the germline V gene, CDR1 is SGHDT and CDR2 is YYEEEE. CDR3 residues: CASSSLFGYTF. CDR3 sequence (DNA): TGTGCCAGCAGCTCGCTTTTTGGCTACACCTTC.

The chain couples TRBV7-2 to TRBJ2-7; D not resolved. The CDR3 extends over 15 amino acids. CDR1 is SGHTA, CDR2 FQGNSA, per germline. The germline V and J ends were trimmed by 5 bases and 0 bases, with 14 bases remaining between them. The DNA for the CDR3 is TGTGCCAGCAGCCCGAGCTTAGGTATCTCCTACGAGCAGTACTTC. Translated: CASSPSLGISYEQYF. The whole variable domain, remainder taken from reference TRBV7-2 and TRBJ2-7, is GAGVSQSPSNKVTEKGKDVELRCDPISGHTALYWYRQSLGQGLEFLIYFQGNSAPDKSGLPSDRFSAERTGGSVSTLTIQRTQQEDSAVYLCASSPSLGISYEQYFGPGTRLTVT.

This clone turned up a few times. The chain joins TRBV14 to TRBJ2-5; weak D call: TRBD2 (6 bases). The CDR3 covers 15 residues. The V end was cut by 0 bases, the J end by 9 bases, with 17 bases between. Germline V gene sequence: CDR1 SGHDN, CDR2 FVKESK. The CDR3 DNA follows: TGTGCCAGCAGCCAAGACCCCACTAGCCGGAGGGCCCAGTACTTC. This translates into CASSQDPTSRRAQYF.

The gene calls are TRBV19 and TRBJ1-1; D not certain. CDR3 length: 15 amino acids. Trimming took off 9 bases at V and 4 bases at J, with 21 bases between the two ends. Looked up from germline, CDR1 is LNHDA and CDR2 is SQIVND (reference sequence). DNA of the CDR3: TGTGCCAGCAATCCTCAGTCGGGGTTGAGCACTGAAGCTTTCTTT. It yields the protein CASNPQSGLSTEAFF.

The CDR3 DNA is TGCGCCAGCATTCTAGTCAGCAATCAGCCCCAGCATTTT. Residues: CASILVSNQPQHF. The chain employs TRBV5-1 and TRBJ1-5; no definite D call. Germline CDR1 and CDR2: SGHRS and YFSETQ. The CDR3 is 13 residues long. With 6 bases removed from V and 1 base from J, the gap between germline ends came to 8 bases.

This clone was picked up one time. This rearrangement joins TRBV25-1 to TRBJ2-1; D might be TRBD1 or TRBD2, each matching 5 bases. Germline-derived CDR1 and CDR2 are MGHDK and SYGVNS. The CDR3 is 13 residues long. V lost 10 bases and J lost 2, with 12 bases in between. The CDR3 nucleotides are TGTGCCACCCGGGACGGGCCCTACAATGAGCAGTTCTTC. Translation: CATRDGPYNEQFF.

The chain is built from TRBV30 and TRBJ2-4; 7 nucleotides align to TRBD1. The CDR3 spans 13 residues. CDR1 GTSNPN and CDR2 SVGIG come from the germline V gene (reference sequence). V was clipped by 4 bases and J by 9 bases; unmatched bases: 9. The CDR3 sequence: CAWTPSTGVIQYF. The CDR3 DNA is TGTGCCTGGACCCCCTCCACAGGGGTCATTCAGTACTTC.

V gene TRBV11-3 combines with J gene TRBJ2-1; 9 bases are shared with TRBD1. CDR1 and CDR2 from the germline V gene are SGHNT and YENEEA. This CDR3 contains 15 residues. J lost 8 bases, V lost 5 bases, and 10 bases had no gene match. CDR3: CASSHTGTGSDEQFF. The CDR3 nucleotides read TGTGCCAGCAGCCACACCGGGACAGGGTCCGATGAGCAGTTCTTC. The full variable domain, rest sourced from reference TRBV11-3 and TRBJ2-1, is EAGVVQSPRYKIIEKKQPVAFWCNPISGHNTLYWYLQNLGQGPELLIRYENEEAVDDSQLPKDRFSAERLKGVDSTLKIQPAELGDSAVYLCASSHTGTGSDEQFFGPGTRLTVL.

V and J are TRBV5-1 and TRBJ1-4, with D maybe TRBD1 (5 bases). The length of the CDR3 is 16 residues. The ends were cut back, 3 bases at V and 0 bases at J, with 12 bases in the middle. Germline lookup yields CDR1 SGHRS and CDR2 YFSETQ. The CDR3 DNA reads TGCGCCAGCAGCTCCCAACAGGACGCAACTAATGAAAAACTGTTTTTT. Its translation is CASSSQQDATNEKLFF.

The V and J genes are TRBV10-1 and TRBJ2-1; possible D gene TRBD2, 6 bases. The CDR3 consists of 13 residues. Germline V gene data show CDR1 as WNHNN and CDR2 as SYGVQD (reference sequence). Trimming stripped 8 bases from V and 6 bases from J, with 14 bases between. For the CDR3, the DNA is TGCGCCAGCTTCCCCCCCGGGGGCAATGAGCAGTTCTTC. It encodes CASFPPGGNEQFF.

The chain employs TRBV7-2 and TRBJ1-1; D gene uncertain. CDR1 is SGHTA, CDR2 FQGNSA, per germline. The CDR3 spans 16 residues. Trimming removed 5 bases from V and 1 base from J, with 17 bases in between. CDR3 sequence: CASSPGGSLKNTEAFF. The CDR3, as DNA: TGTGCCAGCAGCCCCGGCGGCAGTCTTAAGAACACTGAAGCTTTCTTT. Filled out from reference TRBV7-2 and TRBJ1-1, the complete variable domain reads GAGVSQSPSNKVTEKGKDVELRCDPISGHTALYWYRQSLGQGLEFLIYFQGNSAPDKSGLPSDRFSAERTGGSVSTLTIQRTQQEDSAVYLCASSPGGSLKNTEAFFGQGTRLTVV.

This sequence joins TRBV19 and TRBJ2-1; TRBD2 aligns across 12 bases. The trim removed 7 bases at V and 5 bases at J, leaving 6 bases unmatched. The CDR3 extends over 15 amino acids. Germline V lookup: CDR1 LNHDA, CDR2 SQIVND (reference sequence). The CDR3 nucleotides read TGTGCCAGTAACCCTAGCGGGAGGGCCAACAATGAGCAGTTCTTC. Protein sequence: CASNPSGRANNEQFF.

This rearrangement joins TRBV15 to TRBJ2-3, with D hard to call. Deletions cut 3 bases from V and 0 bases from J, with 4 bases between. Germline V gene sequence: CDR1 LNHNV, CDR2 YYDKDF (reference sequence). The CDR3 loop spans 13 amino acids. Here the CDR3 DNA reads TGTGCCACCAGCAGGGACAGCACAGATACGCAGTATTTT. Protein sequence: CATSRDSTDTQYF.

The genes are TRBV5-8 and TRBJ2-6, with D perhaps given as TRBD1 or TRBD2 (6 bases each). Trimming removed 4 bases from V and 0 bases from J, with 17 bases in between. Per the germline V gene, CDR1 is SGHTS and CDR2 is YDEGEE. The CDR3 runs 18 residues. The CDR3 DNA is TGTGCCAGCAGCCAGGAGGGGGGCCGTTTCTCTGGGGCCAACGTCCTGACTTTC. Translating gives CASSQEGGRFSGANVLTF.

This clone turned up a few times. The chain employs TRBV7-8 and TRBJ2-5; the match to TRBD2 covers 7 bases. V lost 1 base and J lost 5; bases outside the gene matches: 4. The CDR3 is 14 residues long. Germline V gives CDR1 SGHVS, CDR2 FQNEAQ. The CDR3 DNA sequence: TGTGCCAGCAGCTTAGGGACTAGGTTTGAGACCCAGTACTTC. Encoded protein: CASSLGTRFETQYF.

V usage is TRBV28 and J usage is TRBJ1-5, with D hard to call. The CDR3 contains 15 residues. V lost 4 bases to trimming and J lost 5 bases, with 15 bases between them. Germline CDR1 MDHEN, CDR2 SYDVKM. The CDR3 spells CASSSQWTWDQPQHF. The DNA of the CDR3 is TGTGCCAGCAGTTCACAGTGGACGTGGGATCAGCCCCAGCATTTT.